At least ten counts were recorded for the clone carrying this TCR beta chain. What it binds is not known. TCR beta CDR3 regions were amplified from RNA transcripts. The primer set for the first-round RT-PCR of the TCR CDR3 was HTBI. TCRdb used MiXCR to reprocess the multiplex PCR reads, holding one entry per CDR3 protein. This sample has over 450,000 distinct CDR3 sequences, with 17% found just once. J lost 10 bases, V lost 1 base, and 8 bases had no gene match. Germline V gene lookup returns CDR1 SEHNR and CDR2 FQNEAQ (reference sequence). CDR3 length: 15 residues. These data originate in a study of T cells in Graves' hyperthyroidism and ophthalmopathy. General study findings and limits: Most thyroid clonotypes with frequency above 0.001 were detected in blood.

The receptor was isolated from a woman between 18 and 30 years old with Graves' ophthalmopathy. The chain combines TRBV7-9 with TRBJ2-1; 9 bases match TRBD2. The sample consisted of blood. CDR3: CASSLESRGGGEQFF. In DNA form, the CDR3 reads TGTGCCAGCAGCTTAGAGTCGCGGGGGGGCGGGGAGCAGTTCTTC.